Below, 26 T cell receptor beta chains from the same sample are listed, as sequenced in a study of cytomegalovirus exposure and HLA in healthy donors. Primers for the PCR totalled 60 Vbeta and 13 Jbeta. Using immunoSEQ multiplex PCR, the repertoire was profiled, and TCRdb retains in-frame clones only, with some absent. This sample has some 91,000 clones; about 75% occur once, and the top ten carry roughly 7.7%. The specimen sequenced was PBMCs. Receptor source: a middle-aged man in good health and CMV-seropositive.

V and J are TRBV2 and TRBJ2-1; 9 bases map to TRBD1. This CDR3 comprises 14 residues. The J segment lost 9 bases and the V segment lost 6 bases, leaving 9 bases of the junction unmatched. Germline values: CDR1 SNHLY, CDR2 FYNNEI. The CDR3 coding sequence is TGTGCCAGCAGATTACAGGGGGCAACTATTGAGCAGTTCTTC. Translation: CASRLQGATIEQFF.

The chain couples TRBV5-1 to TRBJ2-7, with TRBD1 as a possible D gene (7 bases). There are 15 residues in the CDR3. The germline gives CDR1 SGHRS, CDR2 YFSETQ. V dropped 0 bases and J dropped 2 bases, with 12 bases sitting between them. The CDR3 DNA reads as TGCGCCAGCAGCTTGGCTCAGGGGGGCCCCTACGAGCAGTACTTC. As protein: CASSLAQGGPYEQYF.

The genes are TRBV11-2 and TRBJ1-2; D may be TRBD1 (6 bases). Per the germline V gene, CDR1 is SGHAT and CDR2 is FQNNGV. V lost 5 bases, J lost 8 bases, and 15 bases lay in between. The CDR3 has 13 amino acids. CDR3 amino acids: CASSNGQRGGYTF. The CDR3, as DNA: TGTGCCAGCAGCAACGGACAGCGGGGGGGCTACACCTTC. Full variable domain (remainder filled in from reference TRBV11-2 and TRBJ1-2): EAGVAQSPRYKIIEKRQSVAFWCNPISGHATLYWYQQILGQGPKLLIQFQNNGVVDDSQLPKDRFSAERLKGVDSTLKIQPAKLEDSAVYLCASSNGQRGGYTFGSGTRLTVV.

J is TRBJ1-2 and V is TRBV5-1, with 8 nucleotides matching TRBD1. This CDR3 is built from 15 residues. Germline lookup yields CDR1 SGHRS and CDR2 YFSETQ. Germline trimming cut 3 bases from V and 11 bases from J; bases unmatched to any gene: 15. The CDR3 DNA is TGCGCCAGCAGCTACGGACAGGGCCTTGATCGGCGGTACACCTTC. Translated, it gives CASSYGQGLDRRYTF.

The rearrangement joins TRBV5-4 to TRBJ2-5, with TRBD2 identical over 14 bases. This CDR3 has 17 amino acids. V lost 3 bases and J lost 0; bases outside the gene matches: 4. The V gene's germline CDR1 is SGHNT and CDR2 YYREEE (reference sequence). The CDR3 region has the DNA TGTGCCAGCAGCTCCGGACTAGCGGGAGGATACCAAGAGACCCAGTACTTC. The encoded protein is CASSSGLAGGYQETQYF.

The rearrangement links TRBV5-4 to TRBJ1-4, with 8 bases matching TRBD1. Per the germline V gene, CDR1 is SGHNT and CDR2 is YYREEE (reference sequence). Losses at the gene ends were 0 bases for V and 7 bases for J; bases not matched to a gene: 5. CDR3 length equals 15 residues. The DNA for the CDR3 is TGTGCCAGCAGCTTGGACAGGGGGTTTGGTGAAAAACTGTTTTTT. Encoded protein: CASSLDRGFGEKLFF.

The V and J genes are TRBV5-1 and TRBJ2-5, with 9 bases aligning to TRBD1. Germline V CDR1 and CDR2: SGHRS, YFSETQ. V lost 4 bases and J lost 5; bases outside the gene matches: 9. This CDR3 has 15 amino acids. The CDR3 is CASSQQGAPGETQYF. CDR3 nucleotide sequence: TGCGCCAGCAGCCAACAGGGGGCGCCGGGGGAGACCCAGTACTTC.

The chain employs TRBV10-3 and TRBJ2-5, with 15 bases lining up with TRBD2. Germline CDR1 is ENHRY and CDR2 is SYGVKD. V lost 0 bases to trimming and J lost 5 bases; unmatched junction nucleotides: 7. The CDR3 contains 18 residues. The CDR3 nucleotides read TGTGCCATCAGTGAGTCGGGGACTAGCGGGAGGTCGGAGGAGACCCAGTACTTC. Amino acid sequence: CAISESGTSGRSEETQYF.

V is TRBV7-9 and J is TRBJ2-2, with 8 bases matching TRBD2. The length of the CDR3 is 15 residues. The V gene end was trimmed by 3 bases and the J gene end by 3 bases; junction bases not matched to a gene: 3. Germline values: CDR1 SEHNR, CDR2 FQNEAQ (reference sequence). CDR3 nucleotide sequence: TGTGCCAGCAGCTTGGGACTAGGCGACACCGGGGAGCTGTTTTTT. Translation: CASSLGLGDTGELFF.

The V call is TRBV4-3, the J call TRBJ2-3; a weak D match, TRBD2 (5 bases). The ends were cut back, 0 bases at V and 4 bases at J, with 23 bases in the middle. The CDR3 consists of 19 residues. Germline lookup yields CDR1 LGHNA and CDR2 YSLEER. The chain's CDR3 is CASSQDHQRSSTMPDTQYF. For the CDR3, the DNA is TGCGCCAGCAGCCAAGATCACCAGCGATCATCGACTATGCCAGATACGCAGTATTTT.

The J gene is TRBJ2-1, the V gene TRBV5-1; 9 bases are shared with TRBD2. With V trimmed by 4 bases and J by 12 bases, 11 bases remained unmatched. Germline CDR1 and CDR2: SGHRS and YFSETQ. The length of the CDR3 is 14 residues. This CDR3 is CASSQRAEAGGQFF. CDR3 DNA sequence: TGCGCCAGCAGCCAAAGGGCCGAAGCGGGGGGGCAGTTCTTC.

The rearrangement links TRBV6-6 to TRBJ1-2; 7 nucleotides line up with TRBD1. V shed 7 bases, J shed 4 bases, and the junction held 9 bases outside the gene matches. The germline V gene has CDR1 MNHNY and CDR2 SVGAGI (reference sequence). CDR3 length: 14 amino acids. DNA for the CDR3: TGTGCCAGCACCGACAGGGAAGGCGGCTATGGCTACACCTTC. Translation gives CASTDREGGYGYTF.

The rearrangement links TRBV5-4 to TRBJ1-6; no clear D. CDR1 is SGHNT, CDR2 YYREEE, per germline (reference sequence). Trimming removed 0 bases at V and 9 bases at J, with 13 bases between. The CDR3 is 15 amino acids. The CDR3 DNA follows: TGTGCCAGCAGCTTGGATTTGGAGGGTTCTTCACCCCTCCACTTT. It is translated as CASSLDLEGSSPLHF. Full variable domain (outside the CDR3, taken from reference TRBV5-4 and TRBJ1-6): ETGVTQSPTHLIKTRGQQVTLRCSSQSGHNTVSWYQQALGQGPQFIFQYYREEENGRGNFPPRFSGLQFPNYSSELNVNALELDDSALYLCASSLDLEGSSPLHFGNGTRLTVT.

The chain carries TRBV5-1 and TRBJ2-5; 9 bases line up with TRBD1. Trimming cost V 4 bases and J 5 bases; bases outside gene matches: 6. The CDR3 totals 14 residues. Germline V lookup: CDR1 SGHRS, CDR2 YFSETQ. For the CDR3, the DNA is TGCGCCAGCAGCCAAGGACAGGGGTTCGAGACCCAGTACTTC. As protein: CASSQGQGFETQYF.

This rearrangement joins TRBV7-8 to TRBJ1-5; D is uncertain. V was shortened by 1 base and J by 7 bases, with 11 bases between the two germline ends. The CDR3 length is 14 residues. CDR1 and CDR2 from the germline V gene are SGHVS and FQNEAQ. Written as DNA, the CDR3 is TGTGCCAGCAGCTTAGGGAGATCGGGGCAGCCCCAGCATTTT. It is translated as CASSLGRSGQPQHF.

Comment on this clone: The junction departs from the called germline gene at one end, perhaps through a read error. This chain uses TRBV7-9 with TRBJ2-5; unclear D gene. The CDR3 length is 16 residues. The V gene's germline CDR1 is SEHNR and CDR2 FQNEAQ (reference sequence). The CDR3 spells CSSSLSPLSSGETQYF. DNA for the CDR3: TGTTCCAGCAGCCTGTCGCCCCTTAGCAGTGGGGAGACCCAGTACTTC.

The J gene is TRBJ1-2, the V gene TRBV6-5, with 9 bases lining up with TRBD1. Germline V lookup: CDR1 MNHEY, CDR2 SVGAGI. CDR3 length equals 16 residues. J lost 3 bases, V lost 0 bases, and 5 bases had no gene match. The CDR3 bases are TGTGCCAGCAGTTACTCCACAGGGGGCGGGGACTATGGCTACACCTTC. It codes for CASSYSTGGGDYGYTF.

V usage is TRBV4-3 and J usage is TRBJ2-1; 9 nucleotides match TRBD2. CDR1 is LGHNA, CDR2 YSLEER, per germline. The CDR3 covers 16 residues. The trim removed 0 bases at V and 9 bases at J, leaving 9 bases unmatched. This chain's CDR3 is CASSQDKSSGISEQFF. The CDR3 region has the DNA TGCGCCAGCAGCCAAGATAAGTCTAGCGGGATTAGTGAGCAGTTCTTC.

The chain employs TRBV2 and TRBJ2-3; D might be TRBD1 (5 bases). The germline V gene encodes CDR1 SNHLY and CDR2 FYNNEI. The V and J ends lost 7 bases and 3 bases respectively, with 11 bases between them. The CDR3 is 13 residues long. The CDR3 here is CASTSTATDTQYF. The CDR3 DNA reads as TGTGCCAGCACTTCGACAGCTACAGATACGCAGTATTTT.

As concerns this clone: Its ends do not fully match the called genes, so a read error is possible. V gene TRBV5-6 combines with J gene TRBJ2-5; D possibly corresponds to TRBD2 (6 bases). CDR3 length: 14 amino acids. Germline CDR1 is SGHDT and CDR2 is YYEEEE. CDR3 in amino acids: CASSLVGTPESQYF. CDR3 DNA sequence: TGTGCCAGCAGCTTGGTTGGGACTCCTGAGAGCCAGTACTTC.

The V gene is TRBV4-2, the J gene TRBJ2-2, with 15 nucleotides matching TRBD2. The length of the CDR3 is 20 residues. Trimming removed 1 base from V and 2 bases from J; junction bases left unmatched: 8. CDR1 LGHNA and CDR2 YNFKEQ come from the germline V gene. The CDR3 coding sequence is TGTGCCAGCAGCCAAGCCCCATGGACTAGCGGGGGGGCCAACACCGGGGAGCTGTTTTTT. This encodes CASSQAPWTSGGANTGELFF.

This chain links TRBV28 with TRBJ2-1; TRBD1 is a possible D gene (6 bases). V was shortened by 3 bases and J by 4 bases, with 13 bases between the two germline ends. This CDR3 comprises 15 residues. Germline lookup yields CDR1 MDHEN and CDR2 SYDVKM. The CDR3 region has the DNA TGTGCCAGCAGTTTGGGGACACCCTCATACAATGAGCAGTTCTTC. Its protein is CASSLGTPSYNEQFF. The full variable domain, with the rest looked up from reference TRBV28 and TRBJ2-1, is DVKVTQSSRYLVKRTGEKVFLECVQDMDHENMFWYRQDPGLGLRLIYFSYDVKMKEKGDIPEGYSVSREKKERFSLILESASTNQTSMYLCASSLGTPSYNEQFFGPGTRLTVL.

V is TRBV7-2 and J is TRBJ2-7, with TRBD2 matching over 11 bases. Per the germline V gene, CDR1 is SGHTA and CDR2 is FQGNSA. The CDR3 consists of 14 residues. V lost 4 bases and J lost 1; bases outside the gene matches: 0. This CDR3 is CASSWTSGSYEQYF. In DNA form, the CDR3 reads TGTGCCAGCAGCTGGACTAGCGGGTCCTACGAGCAGTACTTC.

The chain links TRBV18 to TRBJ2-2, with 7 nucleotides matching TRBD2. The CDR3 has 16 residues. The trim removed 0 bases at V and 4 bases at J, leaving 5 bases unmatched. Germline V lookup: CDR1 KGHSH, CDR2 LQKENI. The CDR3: CASSPPASGGTGELFF. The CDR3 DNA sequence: TGTGCCAGCTCACCACCGGCTAGCGGAGGCACCGGGGAGCTGTTTTTT. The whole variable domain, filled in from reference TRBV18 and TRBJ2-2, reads NAGVMQNPRHLVRRRGQEARLRCSPMKGHSHVYWYRQLPEEGLKFMVYLQKENIIDESGMPKERFSAEFPKEGPSILRIQQVVRGDSAAYFCASSPPASGGTGELFFGEGSRLTVL.

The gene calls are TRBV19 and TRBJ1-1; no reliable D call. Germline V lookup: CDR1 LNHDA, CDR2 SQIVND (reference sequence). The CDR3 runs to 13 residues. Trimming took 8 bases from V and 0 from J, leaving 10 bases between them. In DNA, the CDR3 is TGTGCCAGTTCGGAACAGTTGAACACTGAAGCTTTCTTT. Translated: CASSEQLNTEAFF.

The DNA for the CDR3 is TGTGCCAGCAGCAAAGAGGGAGGGAACACCGGGGAGCTGTTTTTT. Its protein product is CASSKEGGNTGELFF. This chain uses TRBV21-1 with TRBJ2-2; TRBD2 is the table's D call, not checked against the DNA. TRBV21-1 is assigned pseudogene status. This CDR3 contains 15 residues.